The present T cell receptor beta chain was sequenced within a study of cytomegalovirus exposure and HLA in healthy donors. Looking at the study overall: Earlier sequencing of some 190 million T cells yielded around 100 million unique TCR beta sequences.

The donors gave bone marrow, and they were healthy. Amplification used 60 Vbeta primers and 13 Jbeta primers. Only in-frame clones appear in the TCRdb table, and some are missing; sequencing was by immunoSEQ multiplex PCR. Of about 120,000 clones in the sample, about 83% were seen once. This clone was seen only a few times. Sample: PBMCs. The TCR was taken from a female donor in good health and CMV-seronegative.

CDR3 nucleotides: TGCGCCAGCAGCTCGGACAGGAACTCTGGAAACACCATATATTTT. This sequence encodes CASSSDRNSGNTIYF. The chain joins TRBV5-1 to TRBJ1-3; 7 bases are shared with TRBD1. V gave up 3 bases and J gave up 0 bases; unmatched junction bases: 3. Germline CDR1 SGHRS, CDR2 YFSETQ. CDR3 size: 15 residues.